This T cell receptor beta chain was captured in a study of blood T cell repertoires in COVID-19 (dated by TCRdb to the early 2020s). Some background on the complete study: Collaborator samples came from the United States, Italy and Spain and covered acute and convalescent phases of COVID-19. Samples came from the ongoing ImmuneRACE study (first 160 participants) plus 1,254 subjects from 6 global collaborators. Where available, HLA class I and class II types were obtained from metadata supplied by the sample provider rather than from assay-based typing. The dataset comprised deeply sampled blood TCRbeta repertoires from subjects exposed to, actively infected with, or recovered from COVID-19. The repertoires were made available in a free public database intended to serve as a resource for research on the immune response to SARS-CoV-2. The material from the prospective study consisted of cDNA or gDNA derived from T cells, B-cell-depleted T cells, or PBMCs. Nearly every sample came with metadata listing a de-identified subject ID, COVID-19 status, age in years and sex. Study-wide conclusions, independent of this receptor: How much clinical and demographic metadata was included differed by source and by participant, and the metadata was provided uncurated.

In Seattle, one collaborating source enrolled patients while the infection was active and tracked those patients longitudinally over the course of disease. Collaborating institutions collected whole blood in K2EDTA tubes following their own protocols. For TCRbeta analysis, collaborator samples were shipped as frozen whole blood, as isolated PBMCs, or as DNA extracted from either sample type. TCRbeta CDR3 regions were amplified from genomic DNA using the immunoSEQ Assay, a bias-controlled multiplex PCR. Per the authors' processing: Within the assay, amplification of reference gene primers was used to estimate how many nucleated cells each sample contained. To quantify the absolute abundance of each unique TCRbeta CDR3 rearrangement, sequence reads were collapsed and filtered. For each sample, productive Simpson clonality was calculated as the square root of Simpson's diversity index over productive rearrangements. Not all clones reach the TCRdb copy of this immuneACCESS table, which keeps in-frame sequences only. Checked studies attribute under half of the gap to unresolved V genes and leave the rest unexplained. V, J and clone size derive from that table, while D and trimming were established from the DNA sequence. The sample yields 350,000 to 450,000 clones; 70% to 90% were counted once. Over 2% of the sample is held by the ten biggest clonotypes.

Spanning cysteine to phenylalanine, the CDR3 consists of 14 amino acids. The retained sequence is limited to the CDR3, 42 bases, with the frame set at the first base. In the germline V gene (reference sequence), CDR1 corresponds to SEHNR and CDR2 to FQNEAQ. Trimming costs V 11 bases and J 7 bases, and their ends lie 23 bases apart. A remark on this clone: Its specific antigen is unknown. No much larger clone is present one base from it, and per-base qualities are unavailable.

This TCR came from a woman in her sixties with COVID-19, enrolled during active disease. The rearranged chain carries TRBV7-9 and TRBJ1-2; the D gene is perhaps TRBD1, on 6 matching bases. Material: peripheral blood. Here the CDR3 is given as CAAASTGPSIGYTF. The sequence in DNA is TGTGCCGCAGCTTCCACAGGGCCTTCTATTGGCTACACCTTC.